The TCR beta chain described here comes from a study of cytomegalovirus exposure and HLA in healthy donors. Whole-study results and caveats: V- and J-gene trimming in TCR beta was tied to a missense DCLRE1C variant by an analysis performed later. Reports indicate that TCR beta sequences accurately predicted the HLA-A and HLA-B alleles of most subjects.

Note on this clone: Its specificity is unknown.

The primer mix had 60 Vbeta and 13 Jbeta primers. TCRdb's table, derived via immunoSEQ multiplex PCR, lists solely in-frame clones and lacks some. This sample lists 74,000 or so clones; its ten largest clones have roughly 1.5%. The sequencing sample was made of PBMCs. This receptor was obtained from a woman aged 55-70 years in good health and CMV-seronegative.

In DNA, the CDR3 is TGTGCCAGCAGCGTCGCCTTGGGGAGCTCCTACAATGAGCAGTTCTTC. This sequence encodes CASSVALGSSYNEQFF. The chain combines TRBV9 with TRBJ2-1, with a weak D call TRBD2 (5 bases). Trimming removed 2 bases at V and 0 bases at J, with 12 bases between. Germline CDR1 is SGDLS and CDR2 is YYNGEE. CDR3 size: 16 residues.